This T cell receptor beta chain was profiled in a study of glioma-infiltrating T cells. Whole-study findings and limits: Very few CDR3 sequences were shared between tissue and blood.

Amplification of TCR alpha and beta CDR3 regions from RNA used iRepertoire nested multiplex PCR. TCRdb passed the multiplex PCR reads through MiXCR, listing each CDR3 protein once. The sample yields some 120,000 distinct CDR3 sequences, around 23% seen once. This clonotype was seen a few times. No antigen is known for it. Material: glioma tissue, nonneoplastic brain tissue, or PBMCs (not recorded which). This sequence was found in a human donor with low-grade glioma or glioblastoma, undergoing nonglioma brain surgery, or in good health (not recorded which).

CDR3 sequence (DNA): TGTGCCTGGAGCGACAGTTCATCTCAGCCCCAGCATTTT. This gives the protein CAWSDSSSQPQHF. The chain uses TRBV30 and TRBJ1-5; D perhaps matches TRBD1 (5 bases). The CDR3 is 13 residues long. V shed 3 bases and J shed 6 bases, with 12 bases lying between them. Germline V CDR1 and CDR2: GTSNPN, SVGIG (reference sequence).